This TCR beta chain appears in the sequencing data of a study of blood T cell repertoires in COVID-19 (dated by TCRdb to the early 2020s). About the study as a whole: Samples covering the acute and convalescent phases of COVID-19 were provided by collaborators in the United States, Italy and Spain. A freely available public database, intended as a resource for researchers studying the immune response to SARS-CoV-2, is where the repertoires were released. The prospective study material was composed of cDNA or gDNA derived from T cells, B-cell-depleted T cells, or PBMCs. The sample metadata nearly always contained a de-identified subject ID, COVID-19 status, age in years and sex. The samples were drawn from the first 160 participants of the ongoing ImmuneRACE study and from 1,254 subjects provided by 6 global collaborators. The dataset comprised deeply sampled blood TCRbeta repertoires from subjects exposed to, actively infected with, or recovered from COVID-19. Where HLA class I and class II types were available, the types were taken from metadata supplied by the sample provider, not from assay-based typing. What the research found in general, with its limitations: The quantity of clinical and demographic metadata differed by source and by participant and was supplied without curation.

Samples from volunteer blood donors who had recovered from COVID-19 were contributed by a second Seattle source. Each collaborating institution followed its own protocols to collect whole blood in K2EDTA tubes. For TCRbeta analysis, collaborators shipped samples in one of three forms: frozen whole blood, isolated PBMCs, or DNA extracted from either of those sample types. Remarks on this clone: This receptor's antigen is unknown. No much larger clone exists at a distance of one base, and base qualities are not known.

The immunoSEQ Assay, a bias-controlled multiplex PCR, was used to amplify TCRbeta CDR3 regions from genomic DNA. Processing in the source paper ran as follows. Nucleated cell counts per sample were estimated from amplification of reference gene primers within the assay. To quantify the absolute abundance of each unique TCRbeta CDR3 rearrangement, sequence reads were collapsed and filtered. Productive Simpson clonality was computed per sample as the square root of Simpson's diversity index over productive rearrangements. Held by TCRdb, this immuneACCESS table contains in-frame sequences only and omits some clones. Under half of the omission traces to an unresolved V gene where checked; the cause of the rest is unknown. V and J calls and clone size are as listed in that table; D and trimming were resolved from the DNA. The sample data list under 300,000 clones, and around 90% of these were observed just once. Of the sample, approximately 7.9% is held by the ten largest clones.

CDR1 and CDR2 (MNHEY, SVGAGI) derive from the germline V gene. V ends up 9 bases short and J 3 bases short, with an unmatched junction base count of 8. The CDR3 runs 14 amino acids, cysteine and phenylalanine included. The sequence is cut down to CDR3 DNA, 42 bases in frame from base 1. Sequenced: peripheral blood. The TCR originated in a man in his fifties or sixties who had recovered from COVID-19. Recombination linked TRBV6-5 to TRBJ2-3; 8 of the junction bases match TRBD2. Read as DNA, the sequence is TGTGCCAGTTCGTACGGGGGGGCGACAGATACGCAGTATTTT. Translated, this is CASSYGGATDTQYF.